Sequencing of this T cell receptor (beta chain) was carried out in a study of long-term antiretroviral therapy in people with HIV. immunoSEQ v3.0 was run at survey level. Target depth was about 40,000-50,000 T-cell genomes per sample. The protocol was immunoSEQ multiplex PCR, while the TCRdb copy is restricted to in-frame clones and leaves out a portion. Counted here are more than 35,000 clones, about 95% occurring once; the ten biggest clones make up approximately 2.5%. The CDR3 runs 15 residues. With 1 base removed from V and 6 bases from J, the gap between germline ends came to 17 bases. The V gene's germline CDR1 is SGDLS and CDR2 YYNGEE. Donors needed at least one pre-ART PBMC sample plus at least two post-ART samples.

V usage is TRBV9 and J usage is TRBJ2-7; the D gene is possibly TRBD2 (7 bases). The TCR was taken from a woman aged 45-65 years with HIV. Source: unsorted PBMCs, taken 3.7 years after starting antiretroviral therapy. The CDR3 coding sequence is TGTGCCAGCAGCGTAAGTGGGGGGGGCCCCCGCGAGCAGTACTTC. Amino acid sequence: CASSVSGGGPREQYF.